The T cell receptor (beta chain) under discussion was sequenced for a study of control samples from healthy donors and cancer patients. The CDR3 length is 16 residues. Germline CDR1 and CDR2: ENHRY and SYGVKD. With V trimmed by 2 bases and J by 4 bases, 5 bases remained unmatched. Sequenced by immunoSEQ multiplex PCR; TCRdb stores in-frame clones only, minus some. The sample holds about 170,000 clones, 90% to 95% seen once. The sample was blood. The chain links TRBV10-3 to TRBJ2-3, with 11 bases identical to TRBD2. The sequence was collected from a woman aged 25 to 45 in good health. CDR3 in DNA: TGTGCCATCAGTGAGCGTAGCGGGGGGGCCGCAGATACGCAGTATTTT. Translating it yields CAISERSGGAADTQYF.